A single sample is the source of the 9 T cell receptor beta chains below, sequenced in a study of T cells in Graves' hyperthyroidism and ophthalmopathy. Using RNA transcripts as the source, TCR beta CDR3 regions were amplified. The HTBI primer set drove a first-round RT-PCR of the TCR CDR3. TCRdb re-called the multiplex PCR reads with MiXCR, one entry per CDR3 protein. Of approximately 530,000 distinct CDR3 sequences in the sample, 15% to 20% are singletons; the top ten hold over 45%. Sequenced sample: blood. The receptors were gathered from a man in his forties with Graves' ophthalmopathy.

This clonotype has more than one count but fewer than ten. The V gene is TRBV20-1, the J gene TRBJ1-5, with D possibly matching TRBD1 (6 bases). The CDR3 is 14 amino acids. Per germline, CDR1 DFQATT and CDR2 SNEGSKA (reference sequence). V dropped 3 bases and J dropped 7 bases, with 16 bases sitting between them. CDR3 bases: TGCAGTGCTAGTGCGGGGGGCGCGGGGCAGCCCCAGCATTTT. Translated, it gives CSASAGGAGQPQHF.

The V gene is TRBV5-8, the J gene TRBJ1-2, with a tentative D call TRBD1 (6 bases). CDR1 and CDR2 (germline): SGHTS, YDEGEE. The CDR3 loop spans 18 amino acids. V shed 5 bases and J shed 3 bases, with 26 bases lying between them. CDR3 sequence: CASSPVTLGTGKYYGYTF. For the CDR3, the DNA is TGTGCCAGCAGTCCTGTGACACTGGGAACAGGGAAATACTATGGCTACACCTTC.

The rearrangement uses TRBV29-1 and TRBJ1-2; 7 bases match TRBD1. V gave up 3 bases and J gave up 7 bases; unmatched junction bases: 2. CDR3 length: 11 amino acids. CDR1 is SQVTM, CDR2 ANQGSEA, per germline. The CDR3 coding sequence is TGCAGCGTTGAGACAGGGCTTGGCTACACCTTC. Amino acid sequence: CSVETGLGYTF.

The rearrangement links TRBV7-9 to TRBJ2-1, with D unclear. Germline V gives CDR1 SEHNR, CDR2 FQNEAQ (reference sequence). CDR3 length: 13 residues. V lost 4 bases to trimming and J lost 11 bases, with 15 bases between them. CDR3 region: CASSYRARPQQFF. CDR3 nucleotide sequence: TGTGCCAGCAGCTACCGAGCAAGGCCCCAGCAGTTCTTC.

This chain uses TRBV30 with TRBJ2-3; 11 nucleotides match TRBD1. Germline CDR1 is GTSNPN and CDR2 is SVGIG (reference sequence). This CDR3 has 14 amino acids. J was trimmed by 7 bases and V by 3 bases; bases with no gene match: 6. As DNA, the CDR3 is TGTGCCTGGAGGGACAGGGGGCGCGTACATACGCAGTATTTT. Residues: CAWRDRGRVHTQYF.

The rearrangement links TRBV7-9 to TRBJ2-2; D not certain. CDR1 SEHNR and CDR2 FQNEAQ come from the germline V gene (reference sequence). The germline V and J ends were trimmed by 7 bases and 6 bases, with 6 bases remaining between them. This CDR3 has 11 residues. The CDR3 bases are TGTGCCAGCATCGTCGCCGGGGAGCTGTTTTTT. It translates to CASIVAGELFF.

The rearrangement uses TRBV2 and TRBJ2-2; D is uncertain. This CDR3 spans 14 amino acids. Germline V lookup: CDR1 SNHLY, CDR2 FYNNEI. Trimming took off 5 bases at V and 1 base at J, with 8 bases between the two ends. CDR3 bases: TGTGCCAGCAGTTACTATCAGAACACCGGGGAGCTGTTTTTT. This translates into CASSYYQNTGELFF.

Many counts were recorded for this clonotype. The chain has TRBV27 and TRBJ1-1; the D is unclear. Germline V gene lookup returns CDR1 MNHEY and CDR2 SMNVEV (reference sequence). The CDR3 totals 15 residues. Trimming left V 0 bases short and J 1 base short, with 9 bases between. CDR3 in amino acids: CASSLSMSSNTEAFF. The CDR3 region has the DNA TGTGCCAGCAGTTTATCGATGAGTTCGAACACTGAAGCTTTCTTT.

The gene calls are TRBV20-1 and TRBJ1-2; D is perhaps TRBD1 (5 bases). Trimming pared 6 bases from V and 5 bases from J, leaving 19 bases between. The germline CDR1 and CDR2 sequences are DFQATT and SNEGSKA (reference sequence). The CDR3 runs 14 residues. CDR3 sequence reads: CSAAPGPDRYGYTF. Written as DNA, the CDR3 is TGCAGTGCCGCCCCGGGACCGGACCGTTATGGCTACACCTTC.